The rows below give T cell receptor beta chains drawn from one sample of a study of T cell clonotyping in hematopoietic cell transplantation. Generated by immunoSEQ multiplex PCR, the TCRdb table keeps only in-frame clones and is missing some. Among about 16,000 clones listed, about 61% were seen once. The sequencing used PBMCs, collected 30 days after allogeneic stem cell transplant. These receptor sequences come from a male patient aged 45-60 years who had an allogeneic stem cell transplant from an unrelated donor, so T cells may come from the graft donor. Some clones in this sample may be carry-over from other donors' samples. Both conserved end residues are part of each CDR3. The D gene is left open where the match is weak. Clone sizes are given selectively: once, few, many, or a class where the clone is expanded.

clone_size: few; j_call: TRBJ2-7; v_call: TRBV11-1; d_call: NA; cdr3_nt: TGTGCCAGCAGCCCCACGGGCGGGAAAGGGGACGAGCAGTACTTC; cdr3_aa: CASSPTGGKGDEQYF
clone_size: NA; j_call: TRBJ2-7; v_call: TRBV5-4; d_call: TRBD2; cdr3_nt: TGTGCCAGCAGCTTCTCTAGCGGACCGCTCTACGAGCAGTACTTC; cdr3_aa: CASSFSSGPLYEQYF
clone_size: NA; j_call: TRBJ2-5; v_call: TRBV25-1; d_call: TRBD1; cdr3_nt: TGTGCCAGCAGTACCGGGACAGGCCTAATGAGGGGGACCCAGTACTTC; cdr3_aa: CASSTGTGLMRGTQYF
clone_size: NA; j_call: TRBJ2-7; v_call: TRBV19; d_call: NA; cdr3_nt: TGTGCCAGTTGCAACCTTTTGACCTACGAGCAGTACTTC; cdr3_aa: CASCNLLTYEQYF
clone_size: NA; j_call: TRBJ1-5; v_call: TRBV29-1; d_call: NA; cdr3_nt: TGCAGCGTGAACAGGGTGCATCAGCCCCAGCATTTT; cdr3_aa: CSVNRVHQPQHF
clone_size: NA; j_call: TRBJ1-2; v_call: TRBV7-9; d_call: NA; cdr3_nt: TGTGCCAGCAGCTTAGAGACAATTGGCGGTGGCTACACCTTC; cdr3_aa: CASSLETIGGGYTF
clone_size: NA; j_call: TRBJ1-2; v_call: TRBV27; d_call: NA; cdr3_nt: TGTGCCAGCAGTTTTCTCATTCAGGGGAGTGGATATGGCTACACCTTC; cdr3_aa: CASSFLIQGSGYGYTF
clone_size: few; j_call: TRBJ1-1; v_call: TRBV4-1; d_call: NA; cdr3_nt: TGCGCCAGCAGCCCGGGACATCGGAACACTGAAGCTTTCTTT; cdr3_aa: CASSPGHRNTEAFF
clone_size: NA; j_call: TRBJ1-3; v_call: TRBV30; d_call: NA; cdr3_nt: TGTGCCTGGGGAGGTAGCACTGGAAACACCATATATTTT; cdr3_aa: CAWGGSTGNTIYF
clone_size: NA; j_call: TRBJ1-1; v_call: TRBV2; d_call: NA; cdr3_nt: TGTGCCAGCCGGGAGGATGAGGTGGGGAACACTGAAGCTTTCTTT; cdr3_aa: CASREDEVGNTEAFF
clone_size: NA; j_call: TRBJ2-4; v_call: TRBV4-2; d_call: NA; cdr3_nt: TGTGCCAGCAGCCAAGGGACGGGGGAACTAAACATTCAGTACTTC; cdr3_aa: CASSQGTGELNIQYF
clone_size: few; j_call: TRBJ2-2; v_call: TRBV5-1; d_call: NA; cdr3_nt: TGCGCCAGCAGTAAAGGCGAAAACACCGGGGAGCTGTTTTTT; cdr3_aa: CASSKGENTGELFF
clone_size: NA; j_call: TRBJ1-2; v_call: TRBV30; d_call: NA; cdr3_nt: TGTGCCTGGAGTGGACCCGGGGGCGGCTACACCTTC; cdr3_aa: CAWSGPGGGYTF
clone_size: NA; j_call: TRBJ2-1; v_call: TRBV7-3; d_call: TRBD2; cdr3_nt: TGTGCCAGCAGCTTAGTTGCTAGCGGAGGGTACAATGAGCAGTTCTTC; cdr3_aa: CASSLVASGGYNEQFF
clone_size: few; j_call: TRBJ2-5; v_call: TRBV14; d_call: NA; cdr3_nt: TGTGCCAGCAGCCAAGTCCTCTCGCTGGAGACCCAGTACTTC; cdr3_aa: CASSQVLSLETQYF
clone_size: NA; j_call: TRBJ1-2; v_call: TRBV30; d_call: NA; cdr3_nt: TGTGCCTGGCTTCCGGACTTAGCCTATGGCTACACCTTC; cdr3_aa: CAWLPDLAYGYTF
clone_size: NA; j_call: TRBJ1-2; v_call: TRBV30; d_call: NA; cdr3_nt: TGTGCCTGGAGTGGAGTCGGACCCGCGTATGGCTACACCTTC; cdr3_aa: CAWSGVGPAYGYTF
clone_size: NA; j_call: TRBJ2-3; v_call: TRBV14; d_call: TRBD1; cdr3_nt: TGTGCCAGCAGCCAAGAGGCTCCAGACAGGGGGAGCACAGATACGCAGTATTTT; cdr3_aa: CASSQEAPDRGSTDTQYF
clone_size: NA; j_call: TRBJ2-7; v_call: TRBV29-1; d_call: TRBD2; cdr3_nt: TGCAGCGTTGAACTTCCTAGCGGGGGGGGATACTACGAGCAGTACTTC; cdr3_aa: CSVELPSGGGYYEQYF
clone_size: few; j_call: TRBJ1-5; v_call: TRBV28; d_call: NA; cdr3_nt: TGTGCCAGCAGTGCCGGGAAGTCTAATCAGCCCCAGCATTTT; cdr3_aa: CASSAGKSNQPQHF
clone_size: few; j_call: TRBJ1-4; v_call: TRBV28; d_call: NA; cdr3_nt: TGTGCCAGCAGTCCACAGGGAGGGAGTGAAAAACTGTTTTTT; cdr3_aa: CASSPQGGSEKLFF
clone_size: few; j_call: TRBJ1-2; v_call: TRBV6-5; d_call: NA; cdr3_nt: TGTGCCAGCAAGCAGGGAAACTATGGCTACACCTTC; cdr3_aa: CASKQGNYGYTF
clone_size: NA; j_call: TRBJ2-7; v_call: TRBV29-1; d_call: NA; cdr3_nt: TGCAGCGTTGAAGGGGGCAGCTTATCTTCCTCCTACGAGCAGTACTTC; cdr3_aa: CSVEGGSLSSSYEQYF
clone_size: NA; j_call: TRBJ2-7; v_call: TRBV4-1; d_call: TRBD1; cdr3_nt: TGCGCCAGCAGCCAAATACCCGGACAGGTCTCCTACGAGCAGTACTTC; cdr3_aa: CASSQIPGQVSYEQYF
clone_size: few; j_call: TRBJ1-1; v_call: TRBV5-1; d_call: NA; cdr3_nt: TGCGCCAGCAGCTCGCTTGGAACGGACACTGAAGCTTTCTTT; cdr3_aa: CASSSLGTDTEAFF
clone_size: NA; j_call: TRBJ1-1; v_call: TRBV7-2; d_call: NA; cdr3_nt: TGTGCCAGCAGCTTTAATCCGTGGACTGAAGCTTTCTTT; cdr3_aa: CASSFNPWTEAFF
clone_size: NA; j_call: TRBJ1-2; v_call: TRBV11-2; d_call: NA; cdr3_nt: TGTGCCAGCAGCTTAGTAGCAGGGGCTTATGGCTACACCTTC; cdr3_aa: CASSLVAGAYGYTF